The T cell receptor (beta chain) under discussion was sequenced for a study of CD8 T cells in ankylosing spondylitis. Notes on the study in general: Ankylosing spondylitis blood seemed to carry a telltale TCR beta motif made of roughly 8 highly homologous variants. Clones tied to disease were said to be significantly enriched in matched ankylosing spondylitis synovial fluid.

Deletions cut 3 bases from V and 5 bases from J, with 12 bases between. CDR3 length equals 14 residues. CDR1 and CDR2 from the germline V gene are PRHDT and FYEKMQ (reference sequence). Libraries of TCR beta came from quantitative 5'-RACE with molecular barcodes. TCRdb re-called the 5' RACE reads through MiXCR, storing one row per CDR3 protein. The sample records 500,000 to 550,000 distinct CDR3 sequences, 9.5% to 15% being singletons. Concerning this clonotype: Antigen unknown.

The chain combines TRBV13 with TRBJ2-3, with D perhaps matching TRBD1 (6 bases). Sequenced material: blood, either unsorted or a sorted T cell fraction (not recorded which). This clonotype originated in a male donor with ankylosing spondylitis. CDR3 sequence (DNA): TGTGCCAGCAGCTTCTCCGACAGGAGAGATACGCAGTATTTT. It specifies CASSFSDRRDTQYF.